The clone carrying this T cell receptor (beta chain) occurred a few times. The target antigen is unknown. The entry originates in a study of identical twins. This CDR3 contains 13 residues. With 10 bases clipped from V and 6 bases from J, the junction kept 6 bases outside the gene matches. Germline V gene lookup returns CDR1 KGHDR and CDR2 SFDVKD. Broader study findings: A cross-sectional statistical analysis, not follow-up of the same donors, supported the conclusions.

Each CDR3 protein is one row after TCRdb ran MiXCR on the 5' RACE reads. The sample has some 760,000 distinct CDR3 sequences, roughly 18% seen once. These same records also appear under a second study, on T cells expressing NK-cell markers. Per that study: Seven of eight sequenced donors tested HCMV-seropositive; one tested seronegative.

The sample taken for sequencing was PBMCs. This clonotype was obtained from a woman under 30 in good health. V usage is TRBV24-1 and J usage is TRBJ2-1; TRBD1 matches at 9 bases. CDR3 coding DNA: TGTGCCACTGCCGGGACAGGGACCAATGAGCAGTTCTTC. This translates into CATAGTGTNEQFF.